Sequencing of this T cell receptor beta chain was carried out in a study of T cells after somatic rescue of genetic block. Here immunoSEQ multiplex PCR was the method, and the copy in TCRdb shows in-frame clones only, minus some. The sample has over 10,000 clones; 60% to 75% are singletons. Only one count was recorded for this clone. After removal of 9 bases from V and 5 bases from J, the junction contained 7 bases not matched to a gene. The CDR3 consists of 13 residues. The chain has TRBV5-7 and TRBJ2-3; 9 bases align to TRBD2. TRBV5-7 belongs to the ORF category, with a function that is uncertain. The sequenced material came from peripheral blood mononuclear cells (PBMCs). The receptor comes from a boy aged 10-17 years. The CDR3 spells CAKRSGRQDTQYF. CDR3 sequence (DNA): TGTGCCAAGAGAAGCGGGAGGCAAGATACGCAGTATTTT.